The clone carrying this T cell receptor (beta chain) was recorded at least ten times. Each CDR3 protein is one row after TCRdb ran MiXCR on the 5' RACE reads. In the table there are approximately 150,000 distinct CDR3 sequences, 6.5% to 8.5% of which are singletons. These data belong to a study of T cells after yellow fever vaccination. The V end lost 3 bases, the J end lost 7 bases, and 10 bases lay between the germline ends. Germline assignment: CDR1 SGHDN and CDR2 FVKESK. This CDR3 is built from 13 residues. The chain carries TRBV14 and TRBJ2-1; D gene ambiguous. The TCR originated in a man aged 25-45 years who received the YFV17D yellow fever vaccine. The source material was CD4+ T cells sorted from PBMCs, sampled 5 days after the yellow fever booster vaccination. The CDR3: CASSQFLGNEQFF. CDR3 DNA: TGTGCCAGCAGCCAGTTTCTAGGGAATGAGCAGTTCTTC.